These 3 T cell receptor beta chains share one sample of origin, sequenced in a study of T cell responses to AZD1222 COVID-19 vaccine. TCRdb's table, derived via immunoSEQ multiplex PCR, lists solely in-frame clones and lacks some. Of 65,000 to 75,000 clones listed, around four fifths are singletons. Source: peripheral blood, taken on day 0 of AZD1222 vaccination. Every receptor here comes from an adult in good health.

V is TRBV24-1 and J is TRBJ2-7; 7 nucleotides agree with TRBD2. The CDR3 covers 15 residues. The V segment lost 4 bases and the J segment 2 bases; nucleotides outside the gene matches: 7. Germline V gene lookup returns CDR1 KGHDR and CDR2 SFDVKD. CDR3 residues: CATSDRDYLAYEQYF. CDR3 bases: TGTGCCACCAGTGACCGGGACTACCTAGCCTACGAGCAGTACTTC.

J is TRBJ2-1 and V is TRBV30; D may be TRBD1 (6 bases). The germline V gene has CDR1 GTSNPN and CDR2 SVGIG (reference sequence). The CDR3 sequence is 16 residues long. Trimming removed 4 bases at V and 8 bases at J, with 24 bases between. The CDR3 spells CAWKGPAGTPRDEQFF. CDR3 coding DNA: TGTGCCTGGAAAGGCCCGGCCGGGACACCCAGGGATGAGCAGTTCTTC.

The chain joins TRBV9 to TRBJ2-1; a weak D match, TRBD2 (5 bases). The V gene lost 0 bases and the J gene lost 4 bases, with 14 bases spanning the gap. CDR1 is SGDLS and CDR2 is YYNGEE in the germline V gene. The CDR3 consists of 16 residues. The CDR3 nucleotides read TGTGCCAGCAGCGTAGTCGGCGGAGGTGGGTACAATGAGCAGTTCTTC. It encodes CASSVVGGGGYNEQFF.